This TCR beta chain was found in a study of T cells in Graves' hyperthyroidism and ophthalmopathy. Trimming removed 3 bases from V and 3 bases from J, with 9 bases in between. The germline V gene encodes CDR1 MDHEN and CDR2 SYDVKM. CDR3 length equals 14 residues. Disease duration under 2 months; hyperthyroidism patients were aged 18 to 65. Clinicians diagnosed patients from clinical symptoms, serum thyroxine and TRAb, thyroid ultrasound and orbital computed tomography. The sample of blood was obtained at first hyperthyroidism diagnosis (before any ophthalmopathy symptoms). The authors obtained PBMCs from around 10 ml of fresh peripheral blood. Authors of the study amplified TCR beta CDR3 regions from RNA transcripts. Initially, a first-round RT-PCR of the TCR CDR3 employed the HTBI primer set. Each CDR3 protein is one row after TCRdb ran MiXCR on the multiplex PCR reads. Found here are fewer than 300,000 distinct CDR3 sequences, roughly 15% of them singletons; the top ten hold roughly 31%.

The sample holds many counts of this clonotype. The TCR sequence derives from a woman between 50 and 59 years old with Graves' hyperthyroidism that later progressed to Graves' ophthalmopathy. The chain links TRBV28 to TRBJ2-1; D might be TRBD2 (5 bases). What was sequenced was blood. The CDR3 bases are TGTGCCAGCAGTTTCGAGCGGTTCTACAATGAGCAGTTCTTC. Translated: CASSFERFYNEQFF.